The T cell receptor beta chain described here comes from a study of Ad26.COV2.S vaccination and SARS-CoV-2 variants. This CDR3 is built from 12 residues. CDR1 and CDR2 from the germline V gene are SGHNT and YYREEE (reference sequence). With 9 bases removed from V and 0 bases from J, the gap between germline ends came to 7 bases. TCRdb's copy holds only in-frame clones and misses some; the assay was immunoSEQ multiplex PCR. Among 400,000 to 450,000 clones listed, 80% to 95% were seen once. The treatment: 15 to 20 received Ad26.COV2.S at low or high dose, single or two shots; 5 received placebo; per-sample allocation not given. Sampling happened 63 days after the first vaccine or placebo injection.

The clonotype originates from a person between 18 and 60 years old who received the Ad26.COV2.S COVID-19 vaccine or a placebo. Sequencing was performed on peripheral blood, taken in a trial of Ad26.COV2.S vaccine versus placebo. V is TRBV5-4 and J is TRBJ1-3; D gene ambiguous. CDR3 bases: TGTGCCATCCATGGCTCTGGAAACACCATATATTTT. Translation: CAIHGSGNTIYF. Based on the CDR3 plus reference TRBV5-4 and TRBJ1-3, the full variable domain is ETGVTQSPTHLIKTRGQQVTLRCSSQSGHNTVSWYQQALGQGPQFIFQYYREEENGRGNFPPRFSGLQFPNYSSELNVNALELDDSALYLCAIHGSGNTIYFGEGSWLTVV.